Shown below are 7 T cell receptor beta chains from a single sample sequenced in a study of glioma-infiltrating T cells after dendritic cell vaccination. Time point defined: after dendritic cell vaccination, including at tumor progression/relapse. The method was immunoSEQ multiplex PCR; TCRdb's version includes in-frame clones alone and lacks a portion of them. Found here are about 50,000 clones, approximately 89% of them singletons; the top ten hold 5% to 6%. The sample consisted of blood, taken after dendritic cell vaccination. These receptor sequences come from a human donor with glioblastoma.

The chain combines TRBV7-2 with TRBJ2-3, with D possibly TRBD2 on 5 matching bases. The V end was cut by 5 bases, the J end by 4 bases, with 16 bases between. Germline V gene sequence: CDR1 SGHTA, CDR2 FQGNSA. The CDR3 extends over 15 amino acids. The CDR3 coding sequence is TGTGCCAGCAGCCCTGGGCTAGCTGGCCCAGATACGCAGTATTTT. This sequence encodes CASSPGLAGPDTQYF.

The rearrangement uses TRBV5-6 and TRBJ2-4, with 11 bases identical to TRBD1. There are 18 residues in the CDR3. V lost 4 bases to trimming and J lost 1 base; unmatched junction nucleotides: 10. CDR1 SGHDT and CDR2 YYEEEE come from the germline V gene. Written as DNA, the CDR3 is TGTGCCAGCAGCCCCTCGGGACAGGGGGGGTTTGCCAAAAACATTCAGTACTTC. Protein sequence: CASSPSGQGGFAKNIQYF.

This clone was detected once. The chain has TRBV6-1 and TRBJ1-5; 7 bases map to TRBD1. This CDR3 region has 15 residues. CDR1 and CDR2 (germline): MNHNS, SASEGT. J gave up 2 bases and V 6 bases, and 7 bases lay outside the gene matches. CDR3 coding DNA: TGTGCCAGCAGGCCCGACAGGGCCGGCAATCAGCCCCAGCATTTT. It codes for CASRPDRAGNQPQHF.

The chain carries TRBV14 and TRBJ1-1, with D possibly being TRBD1 (6 bases). Deletions cut 2 bases from V and 4 bases from J, with 17 bases between. The CDR3 length is 16 residues. CDR1 is SGHDN, CDR2 FVKESK, per germline. The DNA of the CDR3 is TGTGCCAGCAGCCAATTCGGGCGACAGGCGGGCACTGAAGCTTTCTTT. It encodes CASSQFGRQAGTEAFF.

The gene calls are TRBV27 and TRBJ2-1, with TRBD2 matching over 8 bases. The germline V gene has CDR1 MNHEY and CDR2 SMNVEV (reference sequence). V was clipped by 8 bases and J by 1 base; unmatched bases: 19. CDR3 length equals 19 residues. CDR3 nucleotide sequence: TGTGCCAGCCGTTCCTTTACGGGGCAGGCTAGCGGGTCCTACAATGAGCAGTTCTTC. Its translation is CASRSFTGQASGSYNEQFF.

The CDR3 DNA reads TGTGCCAGCTCCAATGCTGGGGCGCGGTATGGCTACACCTTC. Residues: CASSNAGARYGYTF. V and J are TRBV25-1 and TRBJ1-2; the D gene is possibly TRBD1 (5 bases). The CDR3 length is 14 residues. Trimming took 8 bases from V and 5 from J, leaving 18 bases between them. The germline V gene encodes CDR1 MGHDK and CDR2 SYGVNS.

The chain recombines TRBV7-2 with TRBJ1-5; D unresolved. V shed 5 bases and J shed 7 bases, with 12 bases lying between them. The CDR3 is 13 amino acids. CDR1 and CDR2 (germline): SGHTA, FQGNSA. The chain's CDR3 is CASSPARRQPQHF. The CDR3 bases are TGTGCCAGCAGCCCCGCGAGGCGACAGCCCCAGCATTTT.